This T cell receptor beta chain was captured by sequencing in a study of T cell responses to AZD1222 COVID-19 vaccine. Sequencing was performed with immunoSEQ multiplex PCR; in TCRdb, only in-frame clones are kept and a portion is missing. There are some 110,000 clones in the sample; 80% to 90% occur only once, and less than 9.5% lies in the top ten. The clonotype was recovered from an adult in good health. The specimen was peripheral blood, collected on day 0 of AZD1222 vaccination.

DNA of the CDR3: TGTGCCAGCAGCGTAGGAGACAGGGTTTTCAACGAGCAGTACTTC. This encodes CASSVGDRVFNEQYF. The rearrangement links TRBV9 to TRBJ2-7; TRBD1 agrees at 7 bases. V shed 0 bases and J 5 bases; nucleotides not matched to a gene: 8. Germline CDR1 SGDLS, CDR2 YYNGEE. The CDR3 loop spans 15 amino acids.